A single sample is the source of the 20 T cell receptor beta chains below, sequenced in a study of human CD8 memory T cell subsets. Libraries for TCR beta were constructed using UMI-labeled 5' RACE. TCRdb reprocessed the 5' RACE reads, with one entry per CDR3 protein and no DNA. This listing includes fewer than 20,000 distinct CDR3 sequences. The source material was CD8+ stem-like memory T cells (TSCM and TCM) sorted from PBMCs. Subset specified: stem-like memory CD8 T cells (TSTEM), CCR7+ PD-1- TIGIT-. The receptors stem from a human donor in good health.

The chain's CDR3 is CASSSSTSLRGVGSKNIQYF. This chain uses TRBV13 with TRBJ2-4; TCRdb returns TRBD2, unconfirmable since there is no DNA. Germline values: CDR1 PRHDT, CDR2 FYEKMQ (reference sequence). This CDR3 has 20 residues. Based on the CDR3 plus reference TRBV13 and TRBJ2-4, the full variable domain is AAGVIQSPRHLIKEKRETATLKCYPIPRHDTVYWYQQGPGQDPQFLISFYEKMQSDKGSIPDRFSAQQFSDYHSELNMSSLELGDSALYFCASSSSTSLRGVGSKNIQYFGAGTRLSVL.

The chain combines TRBV9 with TRBJ2-1; the TRBD1 assignment by TCRdb is unverifiable without DNA. Germline V gene lookup returns CDR1 SGDLS and CDR2 YYNGEE. CDR3 length: 18 residues. CDR3 amino acids: CASSENPLDGSSYNEQFF.

V usage is TRBV6-2 or TRBV6-3 and J usage is TRBJ2-7; the D gene TCRdb calls, TRBD1, cannot be checked with no DNA. CDR1 MNHEY and CDR2 SVGEGT come from the germline V gene. This CDR3 region has 18 residues. This CDR3 is CASSYGPVEGASSYEQYF.

This clonotype is labeled medium-sized based on frequency. The chain is built from TRBV28 and TRBJ1-1. CDR1 is MDHEN, CDR2 SYDVKM, per germline. There are 12 residues in the CDR3. CDR3 sequence reads: CASTTGNTEAFF.

The J gene is TRBJ2-1, the V gene TRBV29-1; TCRdb indicates TRBD2, and absent DNA this call remains unverified. This CDR3 contains 14 residues. Germline-derived CDR1 and CDR2 are SQVTM and ANQGSEA. CDR3 in amino acids: CSVIKRASGDEQFF.

The chain uses TRBV19 and TRBJ1-1; TCRdb selects TRBD1, and the lack of DNA leaves this call unchecked. The CDR3 is 15 amino acids. Germline CDR1 reads LNHDA; CDR2 reads SQIVND (reference sequence). The CDR3: CASSRDLSALTEAFF.

According to its frequency, this clonotype is medium-sized (0.01 to 0.1%). The V gene is TRBV20-1, the J gene TRBJ2-1; the D call from TCRdb, TRBD2, cannot be confirmed without DNA. This CDR3 is built from 16 residues. CDR1 and CDR2 (germline): DFQATT, SNEGSKA (reference sequence). The CDR3 sequence: CSARDPTSGVYNEQFF.

The chain is built from TRBV3-1 and TRBJ2-3; without DNA, the TCRdb call of TRBD2 cannot be checked. Germline CDR1 and CDR2: LGHDT and YNNKEL (reference sequence). This CDR3 spans 18 amino acids. CDR3 sequence: CASSQDGLAGDWTDTQYF.

According to its frequency, this clonotype is medium-sized. The V call is TRBV29-1, the J call TRBJ2-5; TCRdb outputs TRBD2, but without DNA this stays unchecked. Germline values: CDR1 SQVTM, CDR2 ANQGSEA. The CDR3 has 14 amino acids. The CDR3 here is CSVEGDIGLETQYF.

Its frequency marks this clonotype as medium-sized. The chain employs TRBV2 and TRBJ2-1; TCRdb outputs TRBD2, but without DNA this stays unchecked. The CDR3 has 18 amino acids. Per the germline V gene, CDR1 is SNHLY and CDR2 is FYNNEI. The CDR3 reads CASMVLAGGISSYNEQFF.

The V gene is TRBV19, the J gene TRBJ2-7; the TRBD1 assignment by TCRdb is unverifiable without DNA. Germline V gives CDR1 LNHDA, CDR2 SQIVND (reference sequence). The CDR3 is 14 amino acids. CDR3 sequence reads: CASSISGQIYEQYF. Full variable domain (rest looked up from reference TRBV19 and TRBJ2-7): DGGITQSPKYLFRKEGQNVTLSCEQNLNHDAMYWYRQDPGQGLRLIYYSQIVNDFQKGDIAEGYSVSREKKESFPLTVTSAQKNPTAFYLCASSISGQIYEQYFGPGTRLTVT.

The J gene is TRBJ1-5, the V gene TRBV24-1; TCRdb picks TRBD1, but there is no DNA to check that call. Germline lookup yields CDR1 KGHDR and CDR2 SFDVKD. The CDR3 totals 14 residues. The CDR3 sequence: CATSDFGAGQPQHF.

The rearrangement joins TRBV2 to TRBJ1-2; TCRdb reports TRBD1, a call that lacks DNA to check it against. Germline assignment: CDR1 SNHLY and CDR2 FYNNEI. The CDR3 runs to 16 residues. This chain's CDR3 is CASSEFPGGAPYGYTF.

This clonotype ranks as medium-sized in terms of frequency. The chain links TRBV12-3 or TRBV12-4 to TRBJ2-3. The CDR3 is made up of 16 amino acids. CDR3 loop: CASSSESGSGTDTQYF.

The chain recombines TRBV30 with TRBJ1-1. Germline V gives CDR1 GTSNPN, CDR2 SVGIG (reference sequence). This CDR3 region has 13 residues. CDR3 residues: CAWSLGEGTEAFF.

The CDR3 reads CASSYILAGGVYNEQFF. The chain couples TRBV12-3 or TRBV12-4 to TRBJ2-1; the TCRdb call, TRBD2, lacks DNA for checking. The CDR3 is made up of 17 amino acids.

This chain links TRBV19 with TRBJ2-3. CDR1 LNHDA and CDR2 SQIVND come from the germline V gene (reference sequence). The CDR3 sequence is 14 residues long. CDR3 residues: CASSMAYSTDTQYF. Based on the CDR3 plus reference TRBV19 and TRBJ2-3, the full variable domain is DGGITQSPKYLFRKEGQNVTLSCEQNLNHDAMYWYRQDPGQGLRLIYYSQIVNDFQKGDIAEGYSVSREKKESFPLTVTSAQKNPTAFYLCASSMAYSTDTQYFGPGTRLTVL.

The chain uses TRBV15 and TRBJ1-5. The V gene's germline CDR1 is LNHNV and CDR2 YYDKDF (reference sequence). The CDR3 covers 12 residues. CDR3 loop: CATSPDHQPQHF.

The chain employs TRBV20-1 and TRBJ1-2. Germline-derived CDR1 and CDR2 are DFQATT and SNEGSKA (reference sequence). The CDR3 contains 11 residues. CDR3 region: CSAREGYGYTF.

The V call is TRBV5-6, the J call TRBJ1-1; TCRdb calls TRBD1, which cannot be checked without DNA. The germline gives CDR1 SGHDT, CDR2 YYEEEE. The length of the CDR3 is 12 residues. This CDR3 reads CASSYQGNEAFF.